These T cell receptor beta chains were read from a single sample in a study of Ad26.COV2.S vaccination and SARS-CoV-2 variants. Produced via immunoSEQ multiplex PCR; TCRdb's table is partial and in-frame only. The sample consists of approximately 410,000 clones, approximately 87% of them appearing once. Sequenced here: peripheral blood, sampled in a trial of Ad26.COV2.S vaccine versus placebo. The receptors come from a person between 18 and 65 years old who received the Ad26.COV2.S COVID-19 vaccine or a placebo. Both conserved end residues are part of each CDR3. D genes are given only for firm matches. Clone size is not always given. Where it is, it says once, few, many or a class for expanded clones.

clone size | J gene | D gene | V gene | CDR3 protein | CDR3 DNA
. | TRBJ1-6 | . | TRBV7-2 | CASSLDRLPLHF | TGTGCCAGCAGTCTGGACCGTCTACCCCTCCACTTT
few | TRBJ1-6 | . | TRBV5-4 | CASRQGTDNSPLHF | TGTGCCAGCAGACAGGGTACCGATAATTCACCCCTCCACTTT
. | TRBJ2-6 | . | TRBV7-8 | CASSALPQRSGANVLTF | TGTGCCAGCAGCGCACTACCACAGCGCTCTGGGGCCAACGTCCTGACTTTC
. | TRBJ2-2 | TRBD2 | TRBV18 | CASSPSGGDSVGELFF | TGTGCCAGCTCACCTAGCGGGGGGGACTCGGTCGGGGAGCTGTTTTTT
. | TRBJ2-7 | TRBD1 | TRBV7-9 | CASSLGQGGGQYF | TGTGCCAGCAGCTTAGGACAGGGGGGAGGGCAGTACTTC
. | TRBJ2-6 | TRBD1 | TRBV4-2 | CASSQEFGGQGVTGANVLTF | TGTGCCAGCAGCCAAGAGTTTGGGGGACAGGGTGTTACTGGGGCCAACGTCCTGACTTTC
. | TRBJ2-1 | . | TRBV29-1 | CSVEPEGDTYNEQFF | TGCAGCGTTGAACCCGAAGGGGACACCTACAATGAGCAGTTCTTC
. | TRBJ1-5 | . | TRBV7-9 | CASSAPGRGNQPQHF | TGTGCCAGCAGCGCCCCCGGTAGGGGCAATCAGCCCCAGCATTTT
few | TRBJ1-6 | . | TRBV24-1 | CATSDWCRVGGSSYNSPLHF | TGTGCCACCAGTGATTGGTGCAGGGTGGGGGGGAGCTCCTATAATTCACCCCTCCACTTT
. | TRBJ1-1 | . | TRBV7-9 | CASQPGGPMNTEAFF | TGTGCCAGTCAGCCGGGGGGACCCATGAACACTGAAGCTTTCTTT
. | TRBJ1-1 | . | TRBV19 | CASSGNRDTEAFF | TGTGCCAGTAGCGGCAACAGGGACACTGAAGCTTTCTTT
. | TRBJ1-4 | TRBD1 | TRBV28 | CASSSPIQGAGGEKLFF | TGTGCCAGCAGTTCGCCGATACAGGGCGCAGGGGGTGAAAAACTGTTTTTT
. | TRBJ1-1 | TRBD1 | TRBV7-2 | CASSVDRGFLGAFF | TGTGCCAGCAGTGTGGACAGGGGATTCCTAGGAGCTTTCTTT
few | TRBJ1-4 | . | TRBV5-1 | CASNQGRSANEKLFF | TGCGCCAGCAACCAGGGGAGGAGTGCTAATGAAAAACTGTTTTTT
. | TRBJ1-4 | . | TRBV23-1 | CASSQSGGGRGNPATNEKLFF | TGCGCCAGCAGTCAATCGGGGGGGGGCAGGGGAAACCCTGCAACTAATGAAAAACTGTTTTTT